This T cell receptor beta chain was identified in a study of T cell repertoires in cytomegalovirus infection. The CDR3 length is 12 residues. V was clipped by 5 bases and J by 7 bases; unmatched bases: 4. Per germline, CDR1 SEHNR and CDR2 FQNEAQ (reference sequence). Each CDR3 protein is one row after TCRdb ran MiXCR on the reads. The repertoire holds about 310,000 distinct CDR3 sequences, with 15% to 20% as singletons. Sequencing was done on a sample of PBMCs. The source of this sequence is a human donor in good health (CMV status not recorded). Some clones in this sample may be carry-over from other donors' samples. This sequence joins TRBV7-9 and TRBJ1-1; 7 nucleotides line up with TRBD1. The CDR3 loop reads CASSRGQREAFF. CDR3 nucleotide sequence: TGTGCCAGCAGCCGGGGACAGCGTGAAGCTTTCTTT.